These 31 T cell receptor beta chains originate from one sample sequenced in a study of T cell responses to AZD1222 COVID-19 vaccine. Assay: immunoSEQ multiplex PCR; the TCRdb copy retains only in-frame clones and omits some. In the table there are about 140,000 clones, less than 95% of which are singletons. The material sequenced was peripheral blood, taken 28 days after the second AZD1222 dose. These receptors all come from an adult who received the AZD1222 COVID-19 vaccine.

This clone occurred once. The chain combines TRBV3-1 (or the pseudogene TRBV3-2) with TRBJ2-7; D is undetermined. The CDR3 length is 12 residues. The germline gives CDR1 LGHDT, CDR2 YNNKEL (reference sequence). The V end lost 1 base, the J end lost 5 bases, and 6 bases lay between the germline ends. As DNA, the CDR3 is TGTGCCAGCAGCCAAGCAACTGACGAGCAGTACTTC. Amino acids: CASSQATDEQYF.

V usage is TRBV2 and J usage is TRBJ2-7; D is unresolved. Germline CDR1 SNHLY, CDR2 FYNNEI. Trimming cost V 6 bases and J 3 bases, with 6 bases left between them. The CDR3 sequence is 11 residues long. CDR3 amino acids: CASRLGYEQYF. The CDR3 DNA reads TGTGCCAGCAGACTTGGCTACGAGCAGTACTTC.

The rearrangement joins TRBV28 to TRBJ2-1; D remains ambiguous. V lost 4 bases, J lost 9 bases, and 7 bases lay in between. Germline CDR1 reads MDHEN; CDR2 reads SYDVKM. This CDR3 contains 11 residues. The CDR3 loop reads CASSSPSEQFF. CDR3 sequence (DNA): TGTGCCAGCAGTTCCCCTAGTGAGCAGTTCTTC.

The rearrangement joins TRBV9 to TRBJ2-7, with 16 bases matching TRBD2. In germline, CDR1 is SGDLS, CDR2 YYNGEE. Unmatched junction bases numbered 22, after V lost 0 bases and J lost 7 bases. CDR3 length: 22 amino acids. The DNA for the CDR3 is TGTGCCAGCAGCGTAGGAGGCGGGACTAGCGGGAGGGCCCAAGATGTACGTGTGGAGCAGTACTTC. It yields the protein CASSVGGGTSGRAQDVRVEQYF. Full variable domain (outside the CDR3, taken from reference TRBV9 and TRBJ2-7): DSGVTQTPKHLITATGQRVTLRCSPRSGDLSVYWYQQSLDQGLQFLIQYYNGEERAKGNILERFSAQQFPDLHSELNLSSLELGDSALYFCASSVGGGTSGRAQDVRVEQYFGPGTRLTVT.

The CDR3 coding sequence is TGTGCCTGCACACTGGGGAATGAGCAGTTCTTC. This codes for CACTLGNEQFF. The rearrangement uses TRBV30 and TRBJ2-1; D is unclear. This CDR3 comprises 11 residues. Trimming removed 6 bases from V and 7 bases from J, with 10 bases in between. The germline gives CDR1 GTSNPN, CDR2 SVGIG (reference sequence).

V and J are TRBV28 and TRBJ2-3, with 7 bases identical to TRBD2. V lost 2 bases to trimming and J lost 1 base; unmatched junction nucleotides: 3. From germline, CDR1 is MDHEN and CDR2 SYDVKM. CDR3 length equals 15 residues. CDR3 nucleotide sequence: TGTGCCAGCAGTTTAAGCGGGGATGGCACAGATACGCAGTATTTT. It specifies CASSLSGDGTDTQYF.

V and J are TRBV28 and TRBJ1-6; D unresolved. The germline V gene encodes CDR1 MDHEN and CDR2 SYDVKM. This CDR3 region has 14 residues. V was pared by 2 bases and J by 9 bases, with 11 bases between. The CDR3 bases are TGTGCCAGCAGTTTACGGGATGTCACTTCACCCCTCCACTTT. It translates to CASSLRDVTSPLHF.

This chain uses TRBV11-2 with TRBJ2-1, with D possibly being TRBD1 (6 bases). V lost 0 bases, J lost 8 bases, and 14 bases lay in between. CDR3 size: 15 residues. Germline V lookup: CDR1 SGHAT, CDR2 FQNNGV. CDR3 amino acids: CASSLDQQGVHEQFF. In DNA, the CDR3 is TGTGCCAGCAGCTTAGATCAACAGGGTGTACATGAGCAGTTCTTC.

The chain uses TRBV3-1 (or the pseudogene TRBV3-2) and TRBJ2-7; D is undetermined. The germline V gene has CDR1 LGHDT and CDR2 YNNKEL (reference sequence). The CDR3 loop spans 9 amino acids. The V end was cut by 0 bases, the J end by 11 bases, with 2 bases between. The CDR3 loop is CASSQEEYF. The CDR3 coding sequence is TGTGCCAGCAGCCAAGAAGAGTACTTC.

The chain couples TRBV27 to TRBJ2-7; no definite D call. The CDR3 length is 15 residues. V lost 2 bases to trimming and J lost 0 bases, with 11 bases between them. In germline, CDR1 is MNHEY, CDR2 SMNVEV (reference sequence). Written as DNA, the CDR3 is TGTGCCAGCAGTTTACGACTGGGTAGCTCCTACGAGCAGTACTTC. Amino acid sequence: CASSLRLGSSYEQYF.

The rearrangement uses TRBV18 and TRBJ2-1; the match to TRBD1 covers 8 bases. The CDR3 is 15 amino acids. Germline V gives CDR1 KGHSH, CDR2 LQKENI. The V gene end was trimmed by 4 bases and the J gene end by 8 bases; junction bases not matched to a gene: 10. CDR3 coding DNA: TGTGCCAGCTCACGTTCGGGACAGGCCGGTGATGAGCAGTTCTTC. Translation gives CASSRSGQAGDEQFF. The full variable domain, in which reference TRBV18 and TRBJ2-1 provide the parts outside the CDR3, is NAGVMQNPRHLVRRRGQEARLRCSPMKGHSHVYWYRQLPEEGLKFMVYLQKENIIDESGMPKERFSAEFPKEGPSILRIQQVVRGDSAAYFCASSRSGQAGDEQFFGPGTRLTVL.

The chain has TRBV7-9 and TRBJ2-1; a possible D gene is TRBD2 (6 bases). Trimming removed 5 bases at V and 7 bases at J, with 15 bases between. Germline CDR1 SEHNR, CDR2 FQNEAQ (reference sequence). CDR3 length: 14 residues. CDR3 sequence: CASSRISAGNEQFF. CDR3 DNA sequence: TGTGCCAGCAGCCGCATATCGGCGGGGAATGAGCAGTTCTTC. The variable domain in full, with the rest retrieved from reference TRBV7-9 and TRBJ2-1, is DTGVSQNPRHKITKRGQNVTFRCDPISEHNRLYWYRQTLGQGPEFLTYFQNEAQLEKSRLLSDRFSAERPKGSFSTLEIQRTEQGDSAMYLCASSRISAGNEQFFGPGTRLTVL.

The V and J genes are TRBV29-1 and TRBJ2-7, with 12 nucleotides matching TRBD2. This CDR3 is built from 15 residues. The trim removed 7 bases at V and 0 bases at J, leaving 7 bases unmatched. Per germline, CDR1 SQVTM and CDR2 ANQGSEA. The CDR3 region has the DNA TGCAGCGCCGTGACTAGCGGGAGATCCTCCTACGAGCAGTACTTC. This translates into CSAVTSGRSSYEQYF.

This chain connects TRBV5-4 to TRBJ2-3, with TRBD1 identical over 10 bases. Germline loops: CDR1 SGHNT, CDR2 YYREEE (reference sequence). V shed 2 bases and J 2 bases; nucleotides not matched to a gene: 5. The CDR3 spans 16 residues. The CDR3 here is CASSFGTGEFTDTQYF. Here the CDR3 DNA reads TGTGCCAGCAGCTTCGGGACAGGGGAGTTCACAGATACGCAGTATTTT.

This rearrangement joins TRBV28 to TRBJ1-4, with TRBD1 matching 8 bases. Germline V CDR1 and CDR2: MDHEN, SYDVKM. Trimming removed 4 bases from V and 7 bases from J; junction bases left unmatched: 5. CDR3 length: 14 amino acids. The CDR3 nucleotides read TGTGCCAGCAGTTCTATAGGACAGGGTGAAAAACTGTTTTTT. Protein: CASSSIGQGEKLFF.

This CDR3 is CAWRVAYQETQYF. The CDR3 nucleotides are TGTGCCTGGAGGGTCGCGTACCAAGAGACCCAGTACTTC. The J gene is TRBJ2-5, the V gene TRBV30; unclear D gene. CDR1 is GTSNPN and CDR2 is SVGIG in the germline V gene (reference sequence). With 3 bases removed from V and 0 bases from J, the gap between germline ends came to 8 bases. This CDR3 has 13 amino acids.

The gene calls are TRBV11-3 and TRBJ2-2; D may be TRBD2 (5 bases). V was cut by 0 bases and J by 5 bases, with 7 bases left in between. Germline V gene sequence: CDR1 SGHNT, CDR2 YENEEA. CDR3 size: 14 residues. CDR3 DNA sequence: TGTGCCAGCAGCTTAGACCGGGGTACCGGGGAGCTGTTTTTT. Residues: CASSLDRGTGELFF.

In DNA form, the CDR3 reads TGTGCCAGCAGCCAAGCCCCTAGCGGGGGATCGGGAGAGACCCAGTACTTC. This sequence encodes CASSQAPSGGSGETQYF. The V gene is TRBV3-1 (or the pseudogene TRBV3-2), the J gene TRBJ2-5; 10 bases line up with TRBD2. The V gene's germline CDR1 is LGHDT and CDR2 YNNKEL (reference sequence). The CDR3 loop spans 17 amino acids. With 1 base clipped from V and 4 bases from J, the junction kept 9 bases outside the gene matches.

The CDR3 reads CASSYSNPGIATEAFF. The DNA of the CDR3 is TGTGCCAGCAGTTACTCGAATCCAGGGATCGCCACTGAAGCTTTCTTT. The chain has TRBV6-6 and TRBJ1-1, with a tentative D call TRBD1 (5 bases). Trimming left V 0 bases short and J 4 bases short, with 15 bases between. This CDR3 spans 16 amino acids. The germline V gene encodes CDR1 MNHNY and CDR2 SVGAGI (reference sequence).

The chain combines TRBV3-1 (or the pseudogene TRBV3-2) with TRBJ2-7, with D possibly matching TRBD1 (5 bases). Germline CDR1 LGHDT, CDR2 YNNKEL (reference sequence). There are 15 residues in the CDR3. V was cut by 1 base and J by 0 bases, with 10 bases left in between. The CDR3 reads CASSQGGLSSYEQYF. CDR3 in DNA: TGTGCCAGCAGCCAAGGGGGCCTAAGCTCCTACGAGCAGTACTTC.

A few counts support this clone. This chain uses TRBV30 with TRBJ1-2, with D hard to call. The CDR3 has 13 amino acids. Trimming removed 0 bases from V and 0 bases from J, with 5 bases in between. Germline CDR1 is GTSNPN and CDR2 is SVGIG (reference sequence). DNA of the CDR3: TGTGCCTGGAGTGTCTCAGCTAACTATGGCTACACCTTC. It encodes CAWSVSANYGYTF.

The chain is built from TRBV28 and TRBJ2-2; 10 bases fit TRBD1. The germline gives CDR1 MDHEN, CDR2 SYDVKM. CDR3 length: 19 residues. Trimming cost V 2 bases and J 5 bases; bases outside gene matches: 14. The CDR3 spells CASSLNTYRRTGGTGELFF. CDR3 sequence (DNA): TGTGCCAGCAGTTTAAATACCTACCGGAGGACAGGGGGGACCGGGGAGCTGTTTTTT.

The CDR3 is CASSYEYRPPSYEQYF. CDR3 sequence (DNA): TGTGCCAGCAGTTATGAGTATCGGCCCCCTTCCTACGAGCAGTACTTC. V gene TRBV6-5 combines with J gene TRBJ2-7; D is unresolved. The CDR3 spans 16 residues. Trimming removed 3 bases from V and 1 base from J, with 16 bases in between. Germline V gene data show CDR1 as MNHEY and CDR2 as SVGAGI.

The CDR3 reads CASSEHGSGNTIYF. As DNA, the CDR3 is TGCGCCAGCAGTGAACACGGATCTGGAAACACCATATATTTT. The rearrangement links TRBV10-1 to TRBJ1-3, with D hard to call. This CDR3 comprises 14 residues. CDR1 is WNHNN and CDR2 is SYGVQD in the germline V gene (reference sequence). V dropped 3 bases and J dropped 1 base, with 7 bases sitting between them.

In nucleotides, the CDR3 is TGTGCCAGCAGTTTAAATTCCGGGCAAGGCTACACCTTC. Its translation: CASSLNSGQGYTF. The chain has TRBV12-3 or TRBV12-4 and TRBJ1-2; D not resolved. V shed 2 bases and J shed 8 bases, with 12 bases lying between them. This CDR3 region has 13 residues.

The chain recombines TRBV3-1 (or the pseudogene TRBV3-2) with TRBJ1-1, with D perhaps TRBD1 (5 bases). The CDR3 consists of 12 residues. The ends were cut back, 11 bases at V and 0 bases at J, with 10 bases in the middle. Looked up from germline, CDR1 is LGHDT and CDR2 is YNNKEL (reference sequence). The CDR3 protein is CASGRVNTEAFF. The CDR3 DNA follows: TGTGCCTCGGGACGCGTGAACACTGAAGCTTTCTTT.

The chain links TRBV7-2 to TRBJ1-2, with D possibly being TRBD1 (5 bases). Per germline, CDR1 SGHTA and CDR2 FQGNSA. V lost 5 bases to trimming and J lost 6 bases, with 16 bases between them. CDR3 size: 14 residues. DNA for the CDR3: TGTGCCAGCAGCCCCGGTTTGGGAGGGGATGGCTACACCTTC. Protein sequence: CASSPGLGGDGYTF.

The chain has TRBV18 and TRBJ1-1; maybe TRBD1 (6 bases). This CDR3 region has 17 residues. CDR1 and CDR2 from the germline V gene are KGHSH and LQKENI. Deletions cut 3 bases from V and 1 base from J, with 18 bases between. This CDR3 reads CASSPTLGGGANTEAFF. CDR3 bases: TGTGCCAGCTCACCGACGTTAGGGGGAGGGGCGAACACTGAAGCTTTCTTT.

The chain employs TRBV6-5 and TRBJ2-7, with 7 nucleotides matching TRBD1. The ends lost 6 bases at V and 1 base at J; junction bases unmatched: 9. Germline V CDR1 and CDR2: MNHEY, SVGAGI. The CDR3 runs 15 residues. The chain's CDR3 is CASSRTGPPSYEQYF. The CDR3 coding sequence is TGTGCCAGCAGCAGGACAGGCCCTCCTTCCTACGAGCAGTACTTC.

The chain is built from TRBV7-9 and TRBJ1-6; a weak D match, TRBD1 (5 bases). The CDR3 contains 16 residues. V was cut by 0 bases and J by 8 bases, with 14 bases left in between. Germline V gene sequence: CDR1 SEHNR, CDR2 FQNEAQ (reference sequence). CDR3 sequence: CASSLAGPSGHSPLHF. CDR3 DNA sequence: TGTGCCAGCAGCTTAGCGGGGCCCTCCGGCCATTCACCCCTCCACTTT.

The rearrangement uses TRBV3-1 (or the pseudogene TRBV3-2) and TRBJ2-2, with 11 positions matching TRBD2. Germline loops: CDR1 LGHDT, CDR2 YNNKEL (reference sequence). V gave up 0 bases and J gave up 6 bases; unmatched junction bases: 9. This CDR3 contains 18 residues. CDR3 DNA: TGTGCCAGCAGCCAAGATAGTAGCGGGAGGGCCAAGTCCGGGGAGCTGTTTTTT. Protein: CASSQDSSGRAKSGELFF.